This TCR beta chain was identified during a study of post-analysis software for immune sequencing data. General study points: In multiple sclerosis, normalized Chao1 diversity was significantly below that of controls. Patients used several TRBV segments, including TRBV5-6, TRBV5-1 and TRBV20-1, more often than controls. Pronounced co-clustering by F measure was evident among identically batched samples.

CDR3 length: 17 amino acids. Unique molecular identifiers were built into the TCR beta cDNA libraries. A single record per CDR3 protein comes from TCRdb applying MiXCR to the PCR reads. The data hold about 540,000 distinct CDR3 sequences, with approximately 34% observed a single time. With regard to this clonotype: The antigen is not known.

J is TRBJ1-2 and V is TRBV21-1. TRBV21-1 is designated a pseudogene. Sequenced material: blood. This TCR derives from a girl under 18 with multiple sclerosis. Written as DNA, the CDR3 is TGTGCCAGCAGCAATATAAAAAGGGCAGAAGATTTGGTTGGCTACACCTTC. Its protein product is CASSNIKRAEDLVGYTF.